These T cell receptor beta chains were read from a single sample in a study of vaccination effects on CD4 cells after COVID-19. Assay used: immunoSEQ multiplex PCR; TCRdb lists only in-frame clones, some missing. Among around 33,000 clones, approximately 64% were seen once, and the ten largest hold 8% to 9%. These TCRs' antigens remain unknown. The input for sequencing was CD4+ T cells from PBMCs cultured with SARS-CoV-2 spike peptides, taken after COVID-19 vaccination. The source is a human donor who received a COVID-19 vaccine. The CDR3 runs from the conserved cysteine through the conserved F or W. A D gene is named only where the DNA matches it firmly. Clone size appears in some rows only: once, few, many, or a class for an expanded clone.

d_gene: TRBD1; abundance: once; j_gene: TRBJ2-2; v_gene: TRBV6-5; CDR3nt: TGTGCCAGCAGCCGGGACAGACTGAACACCGGGGAGCTGTTTTTT; CDR3aa: CASSRDRLNTGELFF
d_gene: NA; abundance: NA; j_gene: TRBJ2-1; v_gene: TRBV6-1; CDR3nt: TGTGCCAGCAGTGATCGGGGTCGCGGTGAGCAGTTCTTC; CDR3aa: CASSDRGRGEQFF
d_gene: NA; abundance: NA; j_gene: TRBJ2-6; v_gene: TRBV6-5; CDR3nt: TGTGCCAGCATAATTGGTCACTCTGGGGCCAACGTCCTGACTTTC; CDR3aa: CASIIGHSGANVLTF
d_gene: NA; abundance: NA; j_gene: TRBJ1-1; v_gene: TRBV5-6; CDR3nt: TGTGCCAGCAGCTTGTACAGGTGGGGTCGAGGTGACACTGAAGCTTTCTTT; CDR3aa: CASSLYRWGRGDTEAFF
d_gene: TRBD1; abundance: NA; j_gene: TRBJ1-6; v_gene: TRBV4-1; CDR3nt: TGCGCCAGCAGCTCATTGACCGGGACAGATAATTCACCCCTCCACTTT; CDR3aa: CASSSLTGTDNSPLHF
d_gene: NA; abundance: NA; j_gene: TRBJ2-3; v_gene: TRBV3-1/TRBV3-2; CDR3nt: TGTGCCAGCAGCCACAGGGACGGGACAGATACGCAGTATTTT; CDR3aa: CASSHRDGTDTQYF
d_gene: NA; abundance: NA; j_gene: TRBJ1-2; v_gene: TRBV3-1/TRBV3-2; CDR3nt: TGTGCCAGCAGCCAAGTCAGGGATGGCCTGCTAGAGTATGGCTACACCTTC; CDR3aa: CASSQVRDGLLEYGYTF
d_gene: NA; abundance: few; j_gene: TRBJ2-5; v_gene: TRBV6-5; CDR3nt: TGTGCCAGCAGTTACTCGATAGTGGGGTCTGGGGAGACCCAGTACTTC; CDR3aa: CASSYSIVGSGETQYF
d_gene: NA; abundance: NA; j_gene: TRBJ1-2; v_gene: TRBV6-5; CDR3nt: TGTGCCATTGGGAGGGGGGCGTCTTATGGCTACACCTTC; CDR3aa: CAIGRGASYGYTF
d_gene: TRBD2; abundance: NA; j_gene: TRBJ2-2; v_gene: TRBV4-1; CDR3nt: TGCGCCAGCAGACCAACGGGGGGAGGTTACACCGGGGAGCTGTTTTTT; CDR3aa: CASRPTGGGYTGELFF
d_gene: NA; abundance: NA; j_gene: TRBJ2-1; v_gene: TRBV6-5; CDR3nt: TGTGCCAGCAGTTACTCAGGGTATGAGCAGTTCTTC; CDR3aa: CASSYSGYEQFF
d_gene: NA; abundance: once; j_gene: TRBJ1-5; v_gene: TRBV5-1; CDR3nt: TGCGCCAGCAGCTTGGCCCTCAATCAGCCCCAGCATTTT; CDR3aa: CASSLALNQPQHF
d_gene: TRBD2; abundance: NA; j_gene: TRBJ2-7; v_gene: TRBV6-5; CDR3nt: TGTGCCAGCAGCCCCCTGGGACTAGCGGGCTACGAGCAGTACTTC; CDR3aa: CASSPLGLAGYEQYF
d_gene: TRBD2; abundance: NA; j_gene: TRBJ2-3; v_gene: TRBV5-4; CDR3nt: TGTGCCAGCAGCCCACTGGTTAGCGGGGGCGAAGATACGCAGTATTTT; CDR3aa: CASSPLVSGGEDTQYF
d_gene: NA; abundance: NA; j_gene: TRBJ2-3; v_gene: TRBV5-4; CDR3nt: TGTGCCAGCAGCTTGATGGCCTCAGATACGCAGTATTTT; CDR3aa: CASSLMASDTQYF
d_gene: NA; abundance: NA; j_gene: TRBJ1-1; v_gene: TRBV6-5; CDR3nt: TGTGCCAGCTCGAATTATGCGGGGGGAGGATCTGAAGCTTTCTTT; CDR3aa: CASSNYAGGGSEAFF
d_gene: TRBD1; abundance: NA; j_gene: TRBJ1-1; v_gene: TRBV19; CDR3nt: TGTGCCAGTAGTCAAGGACAGGGGGGGATTGAAGCTTTCTTT; CDR3aa: CASSQGQGGIEAFF
d_gene: TRBD2; abundance: NA; j_gene: TRBJ2-7; v_gene: TRBV5-4; CDR3nt: TGTGCCAGCAGCTTGGCCCCTGCGGGAGGCCTCTCCTACGAGCAGTACTTC; CDR3aa: CASSLAPAGGLSYEQYF
d_gene: NA; abundance: NA; j_gene: TRBJ1-5; v_gene: TRBV7-5; CDR3nt: TGTGTCAGATTCTACGTTACAGGCGGTTTGGGGTCCCCTTATTATAGCAATCAGCCCCAGCATTTT; CDR3aa: CVRFYVTGGLGSPYYSNQPQHF
d_gene: TRBD2; abundance: once; j_gene: TRBJ2-1; v_gene: TRBV3-1/TRBV3-2; CDR3nt: TGTGCCAGCAGCCAAGGACTAGCGGGAGCGGAGCAGTTCTTC; CDR3aa: CASSQGLAGAEQFF
d_gene: TRBD1; abundance: NA; j_gene: TRBJ1-2; v_gene: TRBV27; CDR3nt: TGTGCCAGCAGTTTAGAGGGACAGGGGCTTGGCTACACCTTC; CDR3aa: CASSLEGQGLGYTF
d_gene: NA; abundance: NA; j_gene: TRBJ2-1; v_gene: TRBV29-1; CDR3nt: TGCAGCGTTGGGGAAAAATCCTTTATCTTAGGGGACAATGAGCAGTTCTTC; CDR3aa: CSVGEKSFILGDNEQFF
d_gene: TRBD1; abundance: NA; j_gene: TRBJ1-3; v_gene: TRBV18; CDR3nt: TGTGCCAGCTCACCTCCGGGACAGGGAAACACCATATATTTT; CDR3aa: CASSPPGQGNTIYF
d_gene: NA; abundance: once; j_gene: TRBJ2-3; v_gene: TRBV4-1; CDR3nt: TGCGCCAGCAGCGAGGACCCCGGTGGTACGCAGTATTTT; CDR3aa: CASSEDPGGTQYF
d_gene: NA; abundance: NA; j_gene: TRBJ2-2; v_gene: TRBV6-5; CDR3nt: TGTGCCAGCAGTTACTCATTTTCAGGGAACGGGGAGCTGTTTTTT; CDR3aa: CASSYSFSGNGELFF
d_gene: NA; abundance: few; j_gene: TRBJ1-5; v_gene: TRBV3-1/TRBV3-2; CDR3nt: TGTGCCAGCAGCCACACAGGGAAAGATCAGCCCCAGCATTTT; CDR3aa: CASSHTGKDQPQHF
d_gene: NA; abundance: NA; j_gene: TRBJ1-2; v_gene: TRBV2; CDR3nt: TGTGCCAGCAGATCCGTGGCCTATGGCTACACCTTC; CDR3aa: CASRSVAYGYTF
d_gene: TRBD2; abundance: NA; j_gene: TRBJ2-7; v_gene: TRBV2; CDR3nt: TGTGCCAGCAGGGCGATGGGGGAGGGCAGGGTTTACGAGCAGTACTTC; CDR3aa: CASRAMGEGRVYEQYF
d_gene: TRBD2; abundance: NA; j_gene: TRBJ2-5; v_gene: TRBV25-1; CDR3nt: TGTGCCAGCAGGGTGGGGGGGAGAGAGACCCAGTACTTC; CDR3aa: CASRVGGRETQYF